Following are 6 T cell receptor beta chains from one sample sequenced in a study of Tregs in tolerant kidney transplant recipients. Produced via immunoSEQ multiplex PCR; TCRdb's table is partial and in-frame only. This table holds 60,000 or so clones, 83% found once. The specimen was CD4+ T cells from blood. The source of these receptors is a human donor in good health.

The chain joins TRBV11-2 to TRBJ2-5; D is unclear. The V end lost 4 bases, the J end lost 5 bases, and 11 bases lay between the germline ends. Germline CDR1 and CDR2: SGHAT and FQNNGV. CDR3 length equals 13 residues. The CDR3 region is CASSSLSAETQYF. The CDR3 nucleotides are TGTGCCAGCAGCTCCCTCTCAGCCGAGACCCAGTACTTC.

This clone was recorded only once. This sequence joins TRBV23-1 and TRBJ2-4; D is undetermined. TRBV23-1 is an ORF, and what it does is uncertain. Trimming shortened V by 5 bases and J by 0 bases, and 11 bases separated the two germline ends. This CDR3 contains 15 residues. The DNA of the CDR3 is TGCGCCAGCAGTTTATGGGTGGGAGCCAAAAACATTCAGTACTTC. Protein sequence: CASSLWVGAKNIQYF.

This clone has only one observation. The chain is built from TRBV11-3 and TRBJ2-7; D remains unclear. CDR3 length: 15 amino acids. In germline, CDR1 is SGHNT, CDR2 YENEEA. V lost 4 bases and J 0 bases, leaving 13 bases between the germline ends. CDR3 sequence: CASSSRADLSYEQYF. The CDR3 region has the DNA TGTGCCAGCAGCTCCCGGGCGGATCTCTCCTACGAGCAGTACTTC.

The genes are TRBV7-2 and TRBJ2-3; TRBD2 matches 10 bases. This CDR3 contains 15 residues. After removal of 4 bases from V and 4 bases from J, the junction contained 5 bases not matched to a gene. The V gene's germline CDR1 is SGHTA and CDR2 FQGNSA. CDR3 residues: CASSYLAGVPDTQYF. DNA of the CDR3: TGTGCCAGCAGCTATCTAGCGGGAGTACCAGATACGCAGTATTTT.

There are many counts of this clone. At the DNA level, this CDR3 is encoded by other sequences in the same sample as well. The CDR3 loop reads CASSHAAGVENQPQHF. DNA of the CDR3: TGCGCCAGCAGCCACGCCGCGGGGGTGGAGAATCAGCCCCAGCATTTT. J is TRBJ1-5 and V is TRBV4-1; perhaps TRBD1 as D (5 bases). V shed 3 bases and J shed 4 bases, with 16 bases lying between them. The V gene's germline CDR1 is MGHRA and CDR2 YSYEKL. The CDR3 has 16 amino acids.

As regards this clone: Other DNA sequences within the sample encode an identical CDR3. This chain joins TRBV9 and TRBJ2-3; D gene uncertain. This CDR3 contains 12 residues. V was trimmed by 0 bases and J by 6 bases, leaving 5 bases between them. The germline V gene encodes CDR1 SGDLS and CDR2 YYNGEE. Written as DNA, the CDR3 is TGTGCCAGCAGCGTAGTAGGGGATACGCAGTATTTT. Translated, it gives CASSVVGDTQYF.